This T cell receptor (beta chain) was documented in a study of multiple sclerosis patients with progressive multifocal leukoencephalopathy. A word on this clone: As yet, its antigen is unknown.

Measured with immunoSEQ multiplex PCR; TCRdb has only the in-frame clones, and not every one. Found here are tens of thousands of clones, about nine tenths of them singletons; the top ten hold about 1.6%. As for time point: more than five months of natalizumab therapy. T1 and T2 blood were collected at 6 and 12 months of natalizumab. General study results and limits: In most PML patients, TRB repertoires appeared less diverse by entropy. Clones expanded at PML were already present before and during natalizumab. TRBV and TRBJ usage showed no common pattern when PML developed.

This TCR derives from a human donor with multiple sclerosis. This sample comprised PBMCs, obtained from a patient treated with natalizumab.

This CDR3 is CASRGHPYEQYF. The CDR3 DNA reads TGTGCCAGCCGTGGACACCCCTACGAGCAGTACTTC. The J gene is TRBJ2-7, the V gene TRBV2; a weak D match, TRBD1 (5 bases). V was cut by 8 bases and J by 2 bases, with 10 bases left in between. Germline CDR1 is SNHLY and CDR2 is FYNNEI. This CDR3 contains 12 residues. Full variable domain (remainder filled in from reference TRBV2 and TRBJ2-7): EPEVTQTPSHQVTQMGQEVILRCVPISNHLYFYWYRQILGQKVEFLVSFYNNEISEKSEIFDDQFSVERPDGSNFTLKIRSTKLEDSAMYFCASRGHPYEQYFGPGTRLTVT.